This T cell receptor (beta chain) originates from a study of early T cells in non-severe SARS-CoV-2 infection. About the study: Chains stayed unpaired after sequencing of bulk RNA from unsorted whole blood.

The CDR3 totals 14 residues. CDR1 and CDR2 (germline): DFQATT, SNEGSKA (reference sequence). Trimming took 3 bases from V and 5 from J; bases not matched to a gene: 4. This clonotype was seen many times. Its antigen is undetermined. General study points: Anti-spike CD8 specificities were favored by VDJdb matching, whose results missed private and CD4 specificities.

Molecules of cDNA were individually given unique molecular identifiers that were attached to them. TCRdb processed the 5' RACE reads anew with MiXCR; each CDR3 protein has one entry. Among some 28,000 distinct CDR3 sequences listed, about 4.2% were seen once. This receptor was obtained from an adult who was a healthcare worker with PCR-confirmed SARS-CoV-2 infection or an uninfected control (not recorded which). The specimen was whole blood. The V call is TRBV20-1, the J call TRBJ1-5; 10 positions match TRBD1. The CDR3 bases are TGCAGTGCTAGGGCAGACAGGGGGCATCAGCCCCAGCATTTT. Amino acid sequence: CSARADRGHQPQHF.